This TCR beta chain was documented in a study of TIL therapy for anti-PD-1-resistant metastatic lung cancer. Losses at the gene ends were 7 bases for V and 3 bases for J; bases not matched to a gene: 15. This CDR3 is 17 amino acids long. CDR1 is MDHEN and CDR2 is SYDVKM in the germline V gene. This was the immunoSEQ v3 assay. The method was immunoSEQ multiplex PCR; TCRdb's version includes in-frame clones alone and lacks a portion of them. This sample has around 50,000 clones, with 73% found just once. The sample's time point: pre-treatment sample, taken before nivolumab and TIL therapy. The receptor's source is a person between 25 and 79 years old with non-small cell lung cancer. The specimen comprised blood, sampled at baseline. The gene calls are TRBV28 and TRBJ1-5; 7 bases agree with TRBD1. The CDR3 bases are TGTGCCAGCAACCCCTTCCCCGGACAGGCAATCAATCAGCCCCAGCATTTT. Amino acids: CASNPFPGQAINQPQHF.